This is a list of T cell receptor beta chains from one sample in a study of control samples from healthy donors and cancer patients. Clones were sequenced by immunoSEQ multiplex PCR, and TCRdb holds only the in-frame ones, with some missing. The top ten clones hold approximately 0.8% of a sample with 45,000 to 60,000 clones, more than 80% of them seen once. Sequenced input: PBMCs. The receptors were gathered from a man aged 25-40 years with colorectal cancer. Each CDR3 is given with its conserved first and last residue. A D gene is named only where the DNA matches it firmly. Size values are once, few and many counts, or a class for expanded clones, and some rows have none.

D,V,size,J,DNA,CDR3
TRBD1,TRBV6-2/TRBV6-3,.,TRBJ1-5,TGTGCCAGCAGCCAAACCGACAGGGTAGGTCAGCCCCAGCATTTT,CASSQTDRVGQPQHF
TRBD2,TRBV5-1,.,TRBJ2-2,TGCGCCAGCAGCTTGGACGGGGGGGCCCCCGGGGAGCTGTTTTTT,CASSLDGGAPGELFF
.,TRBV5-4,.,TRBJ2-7,TGTGCCAGCAGCGCGACCGGGCCAAACTCCTACGAGCAGTACTTC,CASSATGPNSYEQYF
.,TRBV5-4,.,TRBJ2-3,TGTGCCAGCAGCTTGGGGAACAGAAGCCCTAGCACAGATACGCAGTATTTT,CASSLGNRSPSTDTQYF
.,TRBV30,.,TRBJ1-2,TGTGCCTGGAGTCTCACCAGGAGTTTCGAAGATGGCTACACCTTC,CAWSLTRSFEDGYTF
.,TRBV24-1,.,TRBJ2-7,TGTGCCACCAGTGATTTCCGGGGGCGGCAGTACTTC,CATSDFRGRQYF
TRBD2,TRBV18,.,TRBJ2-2,TGTGCCAGCTCACCACGGACTAGCGGTAGCGGGGAGCTGTTTTTT,CASSPRTSGSGELFF
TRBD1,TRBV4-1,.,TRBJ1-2,TGCGCCAGCCGAACAACAGGGGGCCGCAACTATGGCTACACCTTC,CASRTTGGRNYGYTF
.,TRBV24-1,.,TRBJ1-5,TGTGCCACCTACCCCTTGGGCAGAAAAAGCAATCAGCCCCAGCATTTT,CATYPLGRKSNQPQHF
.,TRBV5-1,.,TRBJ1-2,TGCGCCAGCAGCTTGTCGGAGGTTTCTAACTATGGCTACACCTTC,CASSLSEVSNYGYTF
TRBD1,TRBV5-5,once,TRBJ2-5,TGTGCCAGCAGCCCAGGACAGGGAGTAGAGACCCAGTACTTC,CASSPGQGVETQYF
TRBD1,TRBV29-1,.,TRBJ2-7,TGCAGCGCCTGGGACAGGCGTGACGAGCAGTACTTC,CSAWDRRDEQYF
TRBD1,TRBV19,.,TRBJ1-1,TGTGCCAGTACTCCGACAGGGGGCCGCATGAACACTGAAGCTTTCTTT,CASTPTGGRMNTEAFF
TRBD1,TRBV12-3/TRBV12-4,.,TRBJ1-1,TGTGCCAGCAGCCGGGACAGAGGTGAAGCTTTCTTT,CASSRDRGEAFF
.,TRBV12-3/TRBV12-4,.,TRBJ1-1,TGTGCCAGCATCATAGGGGCGGTTACTGAAGCTTTCTTT,CASIIGAVTEAFF
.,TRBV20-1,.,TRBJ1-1,TGCAGTGCTCCAGCCAACACTGAAGCTTTCTTT,CSAPANTEAFF
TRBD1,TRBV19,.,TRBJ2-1,TGTGCCAGTAGTATAGATGGGACAGGGTCCAATGAGCAGTTCTTC,CASSIDGTGSNEQFF
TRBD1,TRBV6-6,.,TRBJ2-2,TGTGCCAGCAGTCCCGCCACAGGGGGCACGAACACCGGGGAGCTGTTTTTT,CASSPATGGTNTGELFF
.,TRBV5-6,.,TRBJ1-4,TGTGCCAGCAGCTTGGGTGGGCCAACTAATGAAAAACTGTTTTTT,CASSLGGPTNEKLFF
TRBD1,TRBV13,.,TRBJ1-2,TGTGCCAGCAGCTTAGCCGCCTGGACAGGGGAAGGCTACACCTTC,CASSLAAWTGEGYTF
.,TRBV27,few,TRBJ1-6,TGTGCCAGCAGCCGGGCCAACCGCCCACCCCTCCACTTT,CASSRANRPPLHF
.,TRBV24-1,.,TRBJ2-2,TGTGCCACCAGTGACCCTAACACCGGGGAGCTGTTTTTT,CATSDPNTGELFF
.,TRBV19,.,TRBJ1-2,TGTGCCAGTAGTCCAGACGGCGTCCTTAACTATGGCTACACCTTC,CASSPDGVLNYGYTF
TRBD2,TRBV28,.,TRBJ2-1,TGTGCCAGCACCGGGACTAATTTATACAATGAGCAGTTCTTC,CASTGTNLYNEQFF
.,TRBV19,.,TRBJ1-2,TGTGCCAGTAACCAGGGGCATGGCTACACCTTC,CASNQGHGYTF
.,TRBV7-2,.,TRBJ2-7,TGTGCCAGCAGCTTCGCCCTGGGATCCTACGAGCAGTACTTC,CASSFALGSYEQYF
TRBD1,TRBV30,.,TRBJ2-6,TGTGCCTGGGGGACAGCGCCTGCCGGGGCCAACGTCCTGACTTTC,CAWGTAPAGANVLTF
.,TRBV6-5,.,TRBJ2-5,TGTGCCAGCATGTTTTATACCCAAGAGACCCAGTACTTC,CASMFYTQETQYF
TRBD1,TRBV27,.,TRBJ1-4,TGTGCCAGTGGGCGTCCGGGACAGCAAAATGAAAAACTGTTTTTT,CASGRPGQQNEKLFF
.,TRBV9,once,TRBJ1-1,TGTGCCAGCAGCGTTACACCGGGGAACACTGAAGCTTTCTTT,CASSVTPGNTEAFF
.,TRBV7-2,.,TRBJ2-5,TGTGCCAGCAGCTTACCAGCGGGTAGGGAGACCCAGTACTTC,CASSLPAGRETQYF
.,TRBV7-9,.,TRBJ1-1,TGTGCCAGCAAGGTTTGGGAGAGCACTGAAGCTTTCTTT,CASKVWESTEAFF
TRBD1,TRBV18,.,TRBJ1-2,TGTGCCAGCTCACCAGGAGGGCCGACAGGGAACTATGGCTACACCTTC,CASSPGGPTGNYGYTF
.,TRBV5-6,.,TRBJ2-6,TGTGCCAGCAGCTTGGATCAGGGACCATCCGGGGCCAACGTCCTGACTTTC,CASSLDQGPSGANVLTF
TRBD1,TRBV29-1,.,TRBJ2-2,TGCAGCGTTGGACAGGGGGATTATACCGGGGAGCTGTTTTTT,CSVGQGDYTGELFF
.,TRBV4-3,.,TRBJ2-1,TGCGCCAGCAGCCGGGACGGATACGACAATGAGCAGTTCTTC,CASSRDGYDNEQFF
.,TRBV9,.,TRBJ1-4,TGTGCCAGCAGCGTAGGACTTAATGAAAAACTGTTTTTT,CASSVGLNEKLFF
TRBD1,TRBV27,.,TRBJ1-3,TGTGCCAGCAGTTCCCGTCCCGGGACAGGGGGTCCTACCTCCTCTGGAAACACCATATATTTT,CASSSRPGTGGPTSSGNTIYF
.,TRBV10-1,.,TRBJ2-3,TGCGCCAGCAGCCGGGCGGCCGAGGGAGATACGCAGTATTTT,CASSRAAEGDTQYF
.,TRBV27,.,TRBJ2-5,TGTGCCAGCAGTTTGGGGTCAGGGAAAGAGACCCAGTACTTC,CASSLGSGKETQYF
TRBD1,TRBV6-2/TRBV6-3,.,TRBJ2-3,TGTGCCAGCAGCCTCCGGGACAGGGAACCCACAGATACGCAGTATTTT,CASSLRDREPTDTQYF
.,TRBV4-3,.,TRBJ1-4,TGCGCCAGCAGCCAAGATCCTGCAGGCAGCAATGAAAAACTGTTTTTT,CASSQDPAGSNEKLFF
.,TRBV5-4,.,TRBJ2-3,TGTGCCAGCGGCAGGGCAGATACGCAGTATTTT,CASGRADTQYF
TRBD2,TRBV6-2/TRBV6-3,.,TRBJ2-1,TGTGCCAGCAGTCCCCTCATTCTAACTAGCGGGGGGAACAATGAGCAGTTCTTC,CASSPLILTSGGNNEQFF
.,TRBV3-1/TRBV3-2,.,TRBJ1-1,TGTGCCAGCAGCCCTACCAGGGGGAACACTGAAGCTTTCTTT,CASSPTRGNTEAFF
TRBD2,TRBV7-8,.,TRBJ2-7,TGTGCCAGCAGCCCAGGCTGGGCTAGCGGGTCCCACGAGCAGTACTTC,CASSPGWASGSHEQYF
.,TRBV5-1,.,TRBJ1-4,TGCGCCAGCAGGCGGGACCTTCTTGCAACTAATGAAAAACTGTTTTTT,CASRRDLLATNEKLFF